This entry describes one TCR beta chain. The source of the sample is a study of blood T cell repertoires in COVID-19. J lost 4 bases, V lost 3 bases, and 7 bases had no gene match. Germline V gives CDR1 KGHSH, CDR2 LQKENI. The CDR3 totals 16 residues. As originally analysed: Amplification from reference gene primers served as the basis for estimated nucleated cell counts. This table comes from immunoSEQ multiplex PCR, and its TCRdb copy is limited to in-frame clones, with some not included. D and trimming were read from the DNA, whereas the V and J calls and clone size are those reported in that table. The data contain approximately 150,000 clones, almost 85% of them singletons.

Sequenced: peripheral blood. The chain is built from TRBV18 and TRBJ2-3; 10 bases agree with TRBD2. The sequence came from an elderly woman with COVID-19, enrolled during active disease. The CDR3 region has the DNA TGTGCCAGCTCACCCGGAGCGGGGGGGCCAGCAGATACGCAGTATTTT. Translation: CASSPGAGGPADTQYF.